The entry below describes one T cell receptor (beta chain). Its specificity is unknown. The data stem from a study of cytomegalovirus exposure and HLA in healthy donors. Use of 60 Vbeta and 13 Jbeta primers characterized the PCR. Measured with immunoSEQ multiplex PCR; TCRdb has only the in-frame clones, and not every one. Among about 88,000 clones listed, about 75% were seen once. The study's findings and limits: Three chains tied to CMV proved CMV antigen-specific in vitro. Donors were assumed by presence/absence analyses to have roughly uniform sequencing depth. In a later analysis, productive TCRs from donors in an Asian-associated ancestry cluster reportedly carried fewer N-insertions than the cohort mean.

The TCR sequence derives from a woman between 40 and 55 years old in good health and CMV-seronegative. The specimen was PBMCs.

The CDR3 DNA is TGTGCCAGCAGTCAAGCCTCCGACAGGTCGAGCTCCTATAATTCACCCCTCCACTTT. This translates into CASSQASDRSSSYNSPLHF. The chain recombines TRBV7-8 with TRBJ1-6; perhaps TRBD1 as D (6 bases). Looked up from germline, CDR1 is SGHVS and CDR2 is FQNEAQ. This CDR3 contains 19 residues. V lost 6 bases to trimming and J lost 0 bases, with 21 bases between them.